This TCR beta chain was captured by sequencing in a study of T cell responses to AZD1222 COVID-19 vaccine. Findings of the study overall: Following two doses of AZD1222, Spike-specific TCR breadth and depth rose. Repertoires were obtained only post-peak T cell response.

The CDR3 consists of 17 residues. In germline, CDR1 is SGHTA, CDR2 FQGNSA. Trimming pared 6 bases from V and 2 bases from J, leaving 20 bases between. Only in-frame clones appear in the TCRdb table, and some are missing; sequencing was by immunoSEQ multiplex PCR. The data contain 120,000 to 150,000 clones, approximately 88% of them singletons. With respect to this clone: The antigen is undetermined.

The clonotype originates from an adult in good health. The sample here was peripheral blood, taken on day 0 of MenACWY control vaccination. The chain uses TRBV7-2 and TRBJ2-1; D might be TRBD2 (6 bases). The CDR3 reads CASSPQVGRGPYNEQFF. CDR3 in DNA: TGTGCCAGCAGTCCCCAAGTTGGGCGGGGACCCTACAATGAGCAGTTCTTC.